This TCR beta chain comes out of a study of blood T cell repertoires in COVID-19. Study information: Acute-phase and convalescent COVID-19 samples originated in the United States, Italy and Spain. The cDNA or gDNA used as material had been derived from T cells, B-cell-depleted T cells, or PBMCs.

Authors' processing steps: Counts of nucleated cells, estimated from reference gene primer amplification, were obtained. Sequencing was performed with immunoSEQ multiplex PCR; in TCRdb, only in-frame clones are kept and a portion is missing. Clonal size and the V and J genes are those of that table, whereas D and trimming came from the DNA. The sample gives tens of thousands of clones, around 80% of which show up once; about a sixth is in the top ten. The trim removed 3 bases at V and 4 bases at J, leaving 7 bases unmatched. Germline V gene data show CDR1 as LNHDA and CDR2 as SQIVND (reference sequence). CDR3 length: 15 residues.

The source material was peripheral blood. The V call is TRBV19, the J call TRBJ2-5; 8 bases line up with TRBD1. The clonotype comes from a man in his sixties or seventies with acute or convalescent COVID-19. The CDR3 DNA sequence: TGTGCCAGTAGTATGGTCAGGGGGCGTGGAGAGACCCAGTACTTC. Translated, it gives CASSMVRGRGETQYF. Full variable domain (rest looked up from reference TRBV19 and TRBJ2-5): DGGITQSPKYLFRKEGQNVTLSCEQNLNHDAMYWYRQDPGQGLRLIYYSQIVNDFQKGDIAEGYSVSREKKESFPLTVTSAQKNPTAFYLCASSMVRGRGETQYFGPGTRLLVL.